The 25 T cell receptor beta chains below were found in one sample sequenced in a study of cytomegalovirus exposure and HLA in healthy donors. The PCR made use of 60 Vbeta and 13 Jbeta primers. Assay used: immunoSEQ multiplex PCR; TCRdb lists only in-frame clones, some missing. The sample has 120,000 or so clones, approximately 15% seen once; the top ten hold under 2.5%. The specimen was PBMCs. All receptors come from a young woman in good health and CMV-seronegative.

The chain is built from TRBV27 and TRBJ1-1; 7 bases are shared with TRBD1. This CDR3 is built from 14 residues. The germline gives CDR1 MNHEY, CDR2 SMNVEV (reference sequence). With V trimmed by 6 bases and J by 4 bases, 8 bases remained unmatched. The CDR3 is CASRPRGLVTEAFF. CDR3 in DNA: TGTGCCAGCAGGCCTAGGGGGCTGGTCACTGAAGCTTTCTTT.

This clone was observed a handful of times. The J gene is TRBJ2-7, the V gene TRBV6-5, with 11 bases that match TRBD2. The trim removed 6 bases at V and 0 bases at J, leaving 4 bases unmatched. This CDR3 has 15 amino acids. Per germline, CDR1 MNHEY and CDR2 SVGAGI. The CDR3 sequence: CASRLTSGSSYEQYF. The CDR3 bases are TGTGCCAGCAGGCTTACTAGCGGGAGCTCCTACGAGCAGTACTTC.

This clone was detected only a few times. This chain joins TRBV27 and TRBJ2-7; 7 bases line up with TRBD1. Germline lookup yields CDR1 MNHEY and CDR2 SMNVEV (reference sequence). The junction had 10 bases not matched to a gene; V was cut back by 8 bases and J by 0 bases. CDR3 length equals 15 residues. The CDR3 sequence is CASRGGRGSSYEQYF. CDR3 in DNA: TGTGCCAGCCGAGGGGGCAGGGGGAGCTCCTACGAGCAGTACTTC.

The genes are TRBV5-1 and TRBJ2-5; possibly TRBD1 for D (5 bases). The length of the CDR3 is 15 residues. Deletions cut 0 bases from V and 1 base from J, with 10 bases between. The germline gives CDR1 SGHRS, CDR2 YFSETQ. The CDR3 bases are TGCGCCAGCAGCTTGGCCATAGGGGCCCAAGAGACCCAGTACTTC. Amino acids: CASSLAIGAQETQYF.

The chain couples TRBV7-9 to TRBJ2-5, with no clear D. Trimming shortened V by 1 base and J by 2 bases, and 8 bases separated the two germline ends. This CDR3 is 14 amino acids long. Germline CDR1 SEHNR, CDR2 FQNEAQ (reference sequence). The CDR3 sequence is CASSLVGLQETQYF. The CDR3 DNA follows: TGTGCCAGCAGCTTAGTGGGCCTACAAGAGACCCAGTACTTC.

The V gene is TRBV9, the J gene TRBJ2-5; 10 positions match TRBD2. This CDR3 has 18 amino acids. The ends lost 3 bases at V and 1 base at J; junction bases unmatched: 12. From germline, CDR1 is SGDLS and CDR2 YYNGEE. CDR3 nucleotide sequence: TGTGCCAGCAGCGACAGCCGAACCGGGACTAGCGCCCAAGAGACCCAGTACTTC. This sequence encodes CASSDSRTGTSAQETQYF.

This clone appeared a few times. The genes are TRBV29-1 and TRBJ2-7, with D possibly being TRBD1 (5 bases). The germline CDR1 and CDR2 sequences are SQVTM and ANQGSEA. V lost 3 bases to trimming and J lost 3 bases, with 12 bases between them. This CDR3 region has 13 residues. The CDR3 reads CSVEPNRGYEQYF. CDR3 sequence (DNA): TGCAGCGTTGAGCCCAATAGGGGCTACGAGCAGTACTTC.

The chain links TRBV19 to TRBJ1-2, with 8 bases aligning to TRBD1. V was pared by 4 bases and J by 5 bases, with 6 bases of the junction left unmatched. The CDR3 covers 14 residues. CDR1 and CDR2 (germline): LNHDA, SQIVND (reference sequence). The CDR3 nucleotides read TGTGCCAGTAGTACCGGGACAGGAGTATATGGCTACACCTTC. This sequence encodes CASSTGTGVYGYTF. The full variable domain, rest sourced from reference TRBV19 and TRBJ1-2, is DGGITQSPKYLFRKEGQNVTLSCEQNLNHDAMYWYRQDPGQGLRLIYYSQIVNDFQKGDIAEGYSVSREKKESFPLTVTSAQKNPTAFYLCASSTGTGVYGYTFGSGTRLTVV.

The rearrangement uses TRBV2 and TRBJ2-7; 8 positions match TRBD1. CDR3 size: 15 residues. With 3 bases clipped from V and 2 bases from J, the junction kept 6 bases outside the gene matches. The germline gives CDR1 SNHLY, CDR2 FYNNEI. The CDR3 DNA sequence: TGTGCCAGCAGTGACGGGGACAGGTTGCCCTACGAGCAGTACTTC. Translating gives CASSDGDRLPYEQYF.

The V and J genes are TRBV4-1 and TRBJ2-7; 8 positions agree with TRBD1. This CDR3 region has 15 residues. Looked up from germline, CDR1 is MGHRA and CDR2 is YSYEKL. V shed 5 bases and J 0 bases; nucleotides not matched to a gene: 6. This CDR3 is CASSSGQGGSYEQYF. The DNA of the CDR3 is TGCGCCAGCAGCTCAGGACAGGGAGGCTCCTACGAGCAGTACTTC.

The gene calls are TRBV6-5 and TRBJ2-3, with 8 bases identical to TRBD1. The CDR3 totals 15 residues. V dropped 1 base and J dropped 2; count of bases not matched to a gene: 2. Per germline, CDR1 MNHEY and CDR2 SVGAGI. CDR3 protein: CASSYLGQATDTQYF. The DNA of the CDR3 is TGTGCCAGCAGTTACTTGGGACAGGCCACAGATACGCAGTATTTT.

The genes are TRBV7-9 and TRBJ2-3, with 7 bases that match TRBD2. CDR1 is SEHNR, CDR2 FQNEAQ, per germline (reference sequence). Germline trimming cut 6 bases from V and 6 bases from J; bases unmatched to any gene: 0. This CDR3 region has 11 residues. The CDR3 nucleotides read TGTGCCAGCAGGGGGGGGGATACGCAGTATTTT. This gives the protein CASRGGDTQYF.

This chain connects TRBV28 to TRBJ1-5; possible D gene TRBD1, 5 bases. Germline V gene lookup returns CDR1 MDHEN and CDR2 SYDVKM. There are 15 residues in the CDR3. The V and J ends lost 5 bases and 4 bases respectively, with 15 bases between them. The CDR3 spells CASSPPEGDNQPQHF. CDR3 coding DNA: TGTGCCAGCAGTCCCCCCGAAGGGGATAATCAGCCCCAGCATTTT.

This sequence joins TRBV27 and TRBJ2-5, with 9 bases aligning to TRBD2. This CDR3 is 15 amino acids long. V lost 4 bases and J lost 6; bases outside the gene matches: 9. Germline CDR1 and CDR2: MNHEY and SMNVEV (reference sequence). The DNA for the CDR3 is TGTGCCAGCAGTTATGAGCGGGAGGTTGGGAAGACCCAGTACTTC. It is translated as CASSYEREVGKTQYF.

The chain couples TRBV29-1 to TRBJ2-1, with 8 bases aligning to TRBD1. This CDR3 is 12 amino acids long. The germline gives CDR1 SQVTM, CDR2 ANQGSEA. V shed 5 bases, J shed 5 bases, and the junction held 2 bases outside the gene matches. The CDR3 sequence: CSVKQGDNEQFF. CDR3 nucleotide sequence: TGCAGCGTTAAACAGGGGGACAATGAGCAGTTCTTC.

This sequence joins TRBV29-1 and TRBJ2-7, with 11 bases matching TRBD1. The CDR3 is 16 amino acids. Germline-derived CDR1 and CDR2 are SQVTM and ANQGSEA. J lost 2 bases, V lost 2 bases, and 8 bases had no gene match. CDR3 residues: CSVELGQGAPPYEQYF. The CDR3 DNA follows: TGCAGCGTTGAACTAGGACAGGGGGCACCCCCCTACGAGCAGTACTTC.

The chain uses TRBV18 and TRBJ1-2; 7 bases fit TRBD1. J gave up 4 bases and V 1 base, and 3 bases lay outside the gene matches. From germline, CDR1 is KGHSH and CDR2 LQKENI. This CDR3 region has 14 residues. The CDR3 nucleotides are TGTGCCAGCTCACCACTGGCAGGGGGCTATGGCTACACCTTC. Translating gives CASSPLAGGYGYTF. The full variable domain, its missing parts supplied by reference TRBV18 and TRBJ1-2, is NAGVMQNPRHLVRRRGQEARLRCSPMKGHSHVYWYRQLPEEGLKFMVYLQKENIIDESGMPKERFSAEFPKEGPSILRIQQVVRGDSAAYFCASSPLAGGYGYTFGSGTRLTVV.

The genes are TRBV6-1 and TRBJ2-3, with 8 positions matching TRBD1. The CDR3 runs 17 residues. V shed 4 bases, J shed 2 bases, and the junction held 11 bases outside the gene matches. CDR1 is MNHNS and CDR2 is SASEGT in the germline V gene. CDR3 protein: CASSALSGGSITDTQYF. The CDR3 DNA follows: TGTGCCAGCAGTGCCCTCTCAGGGGGCTCAATCACAGATACGCAGTATTTT.

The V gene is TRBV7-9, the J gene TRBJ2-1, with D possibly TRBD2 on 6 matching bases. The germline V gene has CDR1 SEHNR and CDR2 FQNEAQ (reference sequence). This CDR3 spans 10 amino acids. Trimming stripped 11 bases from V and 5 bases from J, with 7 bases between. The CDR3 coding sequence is TGTGCCGGGGAGGACAATGAGCAGTTCTTC. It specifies CAGEDNEQFF. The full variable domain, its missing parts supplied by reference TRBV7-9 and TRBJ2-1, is DTGVSQNPRHKITKRGQNVTFRCDPISEHNRLYWYRQTLGQGPEFLTYFQNEAQLEKSRLLSDRFSAERPKGSFSTLEIQRTEQGDSAMYLCAGEDNEQFFGPGTRLTVL.

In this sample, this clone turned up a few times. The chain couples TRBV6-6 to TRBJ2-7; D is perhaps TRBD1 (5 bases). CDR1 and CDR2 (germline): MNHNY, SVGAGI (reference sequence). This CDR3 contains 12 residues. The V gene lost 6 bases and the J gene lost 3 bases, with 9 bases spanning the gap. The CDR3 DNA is TGTGCCAGCAGGGTAACAGGCTACGAGCAGTACTTC. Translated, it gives CASRVTGYEQYF.

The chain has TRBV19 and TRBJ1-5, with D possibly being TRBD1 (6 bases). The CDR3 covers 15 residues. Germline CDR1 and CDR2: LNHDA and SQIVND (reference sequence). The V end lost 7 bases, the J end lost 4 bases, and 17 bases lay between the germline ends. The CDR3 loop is CASTLGAERNQPQHF. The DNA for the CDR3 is TGTGCCAGTACGTTGGGGGCCGAGCGGAATCAGCCCCAGCATTTT. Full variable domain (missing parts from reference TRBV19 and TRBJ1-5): DGGITQSPKYLFRKEGQNVTLSCEQNLNHDAMYWYRQDPGQGLRLIYYSQIVNDFQKGDIAEGYSVSREKKESFPLTVTSAQKNPTAFYLCASTLGAERNQPQHFGDGTRLSIL.

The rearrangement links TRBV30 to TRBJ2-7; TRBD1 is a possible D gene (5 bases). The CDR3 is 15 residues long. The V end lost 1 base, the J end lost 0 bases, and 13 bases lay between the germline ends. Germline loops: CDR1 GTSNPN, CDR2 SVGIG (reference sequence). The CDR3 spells CAWSGLGRTSYEQYF. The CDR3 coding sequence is TGTGCCTGGAGTGGTTTGGGGCGGACCTCCTACGAGCAGTACTTC.

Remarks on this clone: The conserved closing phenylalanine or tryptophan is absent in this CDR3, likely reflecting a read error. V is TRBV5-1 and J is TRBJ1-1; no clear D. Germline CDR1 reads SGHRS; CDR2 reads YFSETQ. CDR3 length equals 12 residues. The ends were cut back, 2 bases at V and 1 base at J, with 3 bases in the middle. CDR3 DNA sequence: TGCGCCAGCAGCTTCGGGAACACTGAAGCTTTCTTG. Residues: CASSFGNTEAFL.

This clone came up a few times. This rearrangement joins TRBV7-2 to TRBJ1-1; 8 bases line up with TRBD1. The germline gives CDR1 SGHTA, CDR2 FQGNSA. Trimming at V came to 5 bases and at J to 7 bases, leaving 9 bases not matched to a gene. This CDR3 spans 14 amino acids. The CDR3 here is CASSIQGALGEAFF. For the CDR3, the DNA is TGTGCCAGCAGCATTCAGGGGGCGCTTGGTGAAGCTTTCTTT.

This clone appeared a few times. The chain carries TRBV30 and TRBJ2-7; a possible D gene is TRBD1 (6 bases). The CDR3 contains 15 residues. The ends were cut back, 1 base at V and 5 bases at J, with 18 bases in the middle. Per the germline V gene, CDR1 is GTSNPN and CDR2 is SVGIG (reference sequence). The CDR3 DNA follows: TGTGCCTGGAGTGATATGACAGGACTTTTCCACGAGCAGTACTTC. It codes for CAWSDMTGLFHEQYF.